Below are 14 T cell receptor beta chains sequenced from a single sample in a study of patients with pleural tuberculosis. TCRdb reprocessed the reads with MiXCR, giving one entry per CDR3 protein. The sample lists around 50,000 distinct CDR3 sequences, around 7% seen once, with roughly 17% in the top ten. These receptors came from a human donor with pleural tuberculosis.

The table lists this clonotype with a few counts. The V call is TRBV10-3, the J call TRBJ1-5, with D maybe TRBD1 (6 bases). The CDR3 runs to 17 residues. The V end was cut by 0 bases, the J end by 1 base, with 13 bases between. The V gene's germline CDR1 is ENHRY and CDR2 SYGVKD. The CDR3 nucleotides read TGTGCCATCAGTGAGTCCACGACAGGTGGGAGCAATCAGCCCCAGCATTTT. Translated, it gives CAISESTTGGSNQPQHF.

This clonotype was counted many times. This chain's CDR3 is CSASTLRETYNEQFF. DNA of the CDR3: TGCAGTGCTAGCACTTTGCGGGAGACCTACAATGAGCAGTTCTTC. J is TRBJ2-1 and V is TRBV20-1; 7 nucleotides match TRBD2. This CDR3 is 15 amino acids long. Germline CDR1 DFQATT, CDR2 SNEGSKA (reference sequence). Losses at the gene ends were 3 bases for V and 2 bases for J; bases not matched to a gene: 7.

Ten or more counts support this clonotype. The rearrangement joins TRBV19 to TRBJ1-5; D gene unclear. CDR3 length: 16 amino acids. The V gene's germline CDR1 is LNHDA and CDR2 SQIVND (reference sequence). V lost 5 bases and J lost 5, with 19 bases in between. CDR3 sequence: CASSLPRGFTDQPQHF. In DNA, the CDR3 is TGTGCCAGTAGTCTTCCGCGAGGGTTTACGGATCAGCCCCAGCATTTT.

On this clonotype itself: A clone one base away is much larger, so this may be a read error. The V call is TRBV28, the J call TRBJ2-2; 10 bases map to TRBD2. The CDR3 has 15 amino acids. CDR1 and CDR2 from the germline V gene are MDHEN and SYDVKM. The CDR3 sequence: CASCFASGSVGELFF. CDR3 bases: TGTGCCAGCTGTTTCGCTAGCGGGAGTGTCGGGGAGCTGTTTTTT.

This clonotype has just a few counts. This chain uses TRBV12-3 or TRBV12-4 with TRBJ1-3; 11 bases agree with TRBD1. The CDR3 runs 16 residues. V gave up 7 bases and J gave up 4 bases; unmatched junction bases: 9. CDR3 coding DNA: TGTGCCAGCATGACCGAGGGACAGGGGGTCGGAAACACCATATATTTT. It encodes CASMTEGQGVGNTIYF.

The rearrangement joins TRBV2 to TRBJ2-3; D not certain. The CDR3 runs 11 residues. The germline V gene encodes CDR1 SNHLY and CDR2 FYNNEI. Deletions cut 7 bases from V and 7 bases from J, with 9 bases between. The CDR3 spells CASNVGNTQYF. CDR3 nucleotides: TGTGCCAGCAACGTAGGGAATACGCAGTATTTT.

This clonotype was found a few times. The gene calls are TRBV12-3 or TRBV12-4 and TRBJ1-1, with 9 bases that match TRBD1. This CDR3 is 14 amino acids long. The V and J ends lost 3 bases and 4 bases, in that order; junction bases with no gene match: 3. The CDR3 DNA sequence: TGTGCCAGCAGTTTCACAGGGGGCGTCACTGAAGCTTTCTTT. Encoded protein: CASSFTGGVTEAFF.

The table lists this clonotype with many counts. This rearrangement joins TRBV19 to TRBJ1-2; D might be TRBD1 (5 bases). CDR3 length: 13 residues. Between the trimmed V and J ends, which lost 6 bases and 0 bases, there was a span of 8 bases. Germline lookup yields CDR1 LNHDA and CDR2 SQIVND (reference sequence). CDR3 sequence (DNA): TGTGCCAGTAGAGAGGGGACTAACTATGGCTACACCTTC. This codes for CASREGTNYGYTF.

This clonotype was counted many times. This chain joins TRBV20-1 and TRBJ1-1, with D perhaps matching TRBD1 (5 bases). The V end lost 2 bases, the J end lost 3 bases, and 16 bases lay between the germline ends. This CDR3 spans 15 amino acids. Germline V CDR1 and CDR2: DFQATT, SNEGSKA (reference sequence). The CDR3 nucleotides are TGCAGTGCTAGATACAGGCAAAAAAGGGACACTGAAGCTTTCTTT. It translates to CSARYRQKRDTEAFF.

Ten or more counts support this clonotype. This chain joins TRBV20-1 and TRBJ1-5; no clear D gene. The CDR3 is 12 residues long. Germline V gives CDR1 DFQATT, CDR2 SNEGSKA (reference sequence). V was cut by 4 bases and J by 6 bases, with 10 bases left in between. The CDR3 sequence is CSAIYRGQPQHF. Written as DNA, the CDR3 is TGCAGTGCTATTTATCGGGGTCAGCCCCAGCATTTT.

This clonotype appeared many times. The rearrangement joins TRBV11-1 to TRBJ2-5, with D maybe TRBD2 (7 bases). The CDR3 has 14 residues. The V and J ends lost 7 bases and 1 base respectively, with 13 bases between them. Germline CDR1 and CDR2: SGHAT and FQDESV (reference sequence). CDR3 nucleotide sequence: TGTGCCAGCACCGGGGGGCGGAGCCAAGAGACCCAGTACTTC. This encodes CASTGGRSQETQYF.

There are many counts of this clonotype. The chain couples TRBV12-3 or TRBV12-4 to TRBJ1-1, with D possibly matching TRBD1 (5 bases). The ends were cut back, 6 bases at V and 1 base at J, with 9 bases in the middle. The CDR3 consists of 13 residues. The CDR3 loop reads CASSYDRNTEAFF. The CDR3, as DNA: TGTGCCAGCAGCTATGACAGGAACACTGAAGCTTTCTTT.

This clonotype has ten or more counts. This chain uses TRBV7-3 with TRBJ1-1; D gene uncertain. V dropped 2 bases and J dropped 0 bases, with 13 bases sitting between them. The germline gives CDR1 SGHTA, CDR2 FQGTGA. CDR3 length: 16 residues. The CDR3, as DNA: TGTGCCAGCAGCTTACCATTAAGCAGGATGAACACTGAAGCTTTCTTT. This gives the protein CASSLPLSRMNTEAFF.

This clonotype has at least ten counts. The J gene is TRBJ1-1, the V gene TRBV28; D is uncertain. Germline values: CDR1 MDHEN, CDR2 SYDVKM. This CDR3 has 14 residues. Between the trimmed V and J ends, which lost 4 bases and 0 bases, there was a span of 9 bases. The DNA for the CDR3 is TGTGCCAGCAGTTACCCGGCGGTGAACACTGAAGCTTTCTTT. This codes for CASSYPAVNTEAFF.